The T cell receptor (beta chain) described here comes from a study of radiotherapy plus CTLA-4 blockade in lung cancer (dated by TCRdb to 2016 to 2018). Looking at the study overall: Among the enrolled patients, 15% to 20% had an objective response, and less than 40% reached disease control. What the authors observed across the whole study: After treatment with radiotherapy and ipilimumab, TCR clones that originated in tumors expanded in peripheral blood. The strongest predictors of response, as reported, were early dynamic changes in blood T cell clones along with a rise in serum interferon-beta after radiation.

Concerning this clone itself: Its antigen specificity is not known. No base-level quality is on record; no much larger clone is a single base apart.

The study evaluated CTLA-4 blockade (ipilimumab) given together with focal radiation therapy in patients who had chemo-refractory metastatic non-small-cell lung cancer. The library was obtained by the immunoSEQ multiplex PCR assay. This is the immuneACCESS table as TCRdb keeps it, with only in-frame sequences that have V and J called. A part of the clones is gone; compared with another copy, unresolved V genes explain less than half, and the rest is unexplained. A total of about 28,000 clones appear in this sample, approximately 80% of them only once. 16% of the sample comes from the top ten. The junction carries 13 bases between V and J, which are trimmed by 1 base and 0 bases respectively. Looking up the germline V gene (reference sequence) yields CDR1 LNHNV and CDR2 YYDKDF. Inclusive of the bounding cysteine and phenylalanine, the CDR3 is 16 residues long. The DNA shown is the 48-base CDR3, in frame from base 1.

This sequence originates from a human donor with non-small cell lung cancer that progressed on radiotherapy plus ipilimumab. Here the chain combines TRBV15 and TRBJ2-7, with a tentative D call of TRBD1 or TRBD2, each matching 6 bases. The source was peripheral blood, collected from a patient treated with radiotherapy plus ipilimumab. The nucleotide sequence reads TGTGCCACCAGCAGAGGCGGGACATCGAGCTCCTACGAGCAGTACTTC. It translates to CATSRGGTSSSYEQYF.